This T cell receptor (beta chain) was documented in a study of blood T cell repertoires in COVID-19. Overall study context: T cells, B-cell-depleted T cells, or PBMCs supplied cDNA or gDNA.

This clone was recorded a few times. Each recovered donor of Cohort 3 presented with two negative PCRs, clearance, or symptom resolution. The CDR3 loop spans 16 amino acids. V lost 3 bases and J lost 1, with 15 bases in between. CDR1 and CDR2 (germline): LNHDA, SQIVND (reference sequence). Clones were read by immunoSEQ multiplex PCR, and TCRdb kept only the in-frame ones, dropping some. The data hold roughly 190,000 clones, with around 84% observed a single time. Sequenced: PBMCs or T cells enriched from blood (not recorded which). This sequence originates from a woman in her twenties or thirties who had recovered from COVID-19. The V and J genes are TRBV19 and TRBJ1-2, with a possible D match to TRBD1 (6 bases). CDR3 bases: TGTGCCAGTAGTATCAGACAGGAACTTGGTAACTATGGCTACACCTTC. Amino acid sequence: CASSIRQELGNYGYTF.